A single T cell receptor (beta chain) is shown here with its context. Via MiXCR, TCRdb re-called the 5' RACE reads, giving one row per CDR3 protein. This sample has over 450,000 distinct CDR3 sequences, with approximately 20% found just once. Between the trimmed V and J ends, which lost 4 bases and 6 bases, there was a span of 20 bases. This CDR3 is 16 amino acids long. The V gene's germline CDR1 is SGHRS and CDR2 YFSETQ. The data were taken from a study of T-cell memory formation after mild COVID-19. The clonotype originates from an adult woman who had mild COVID-19 (a few samples of this study predate the infection). Cell type and time point are not known. The material sequenced was PBMCs or a T cell subset sorted from them (not recorded which). V usage is TRBV5-1 and J usage is TRBJ2-1, with D tentatively TRBD2 (6 bases). The CDR3 DNA follows: TGCGCCAGCAGCCGCTCCGGGACTCCTGTGGGCAATGAGCAGTTCTTC. Translation: CASSRSGTPVGNEQFF.